The 23 T cell receptor beta chains below were found in one sample sequenced in a study of blood T cell repertoires in COVID-19. Sequencing was performed with immunoSEQ multiplex PCR; in TCRdb, only in-frame clones are kept and a portion is missing. The sample has 400,000 to 500,000 clones, 88% seen once. Sequenced sample: PBMCs or T cells enriched from blood (not recorded which). The receptors derive from a woman between 35 and 50 years old who had recovered from COVID-19.

V gene TRBV18 combines with J gene TRBJ1-3; TRBD1 is a possible D gene (5 bases). V was pared by 3 bases and J by 2 bases, with 14 bases between. CDR1 and CDR2 from the germline V gene are KGHSH and LQKENI. The CDR3 is made up of 16 amino acids. The CDR3 nucleotides are TGTGCCAGCTCACCGGAACGACAGCTAGCTGGAAACACCATATATTTT. It specifies CASSPERQLAGNTIYF. Full variable domain (remainder filled in from reference TRBV18 and TRBJ1-3): NAGVMQNPRHLVRRRGQEARLRCSPMKGHSHVYWYRQLPEEGLKFMVYLQKENIIDESGMPKERFSAEFPKEGPSILRIQQVVRGDSAAYFCASSPERQLAGNTIYFGEGSWLTVV.

This clone came up once. The chain employs TRBV7-9 and TRBJ2-1; 7 positions agree with TRBD2. V shed 5 bases and J 5 bases; nucleotides not matched to a gene: 15. Germline-derived CDR1 and CDR2 are SEHNR and FQNEAQ (reference sequence). The CDR3 contains 17 residues. The CDR3 spells CASSHHLNTGGNNEQFF. The CDR3 DNA follows: TGTGCCAGCAGCCACCACTTAAATACGGGAGGAAACAATGAGCAGTTCTTC.

The chain carries TRBV6-5 and TRBJ1-6; D might be TRBD1 (6 bases). The V and J ends lost 2 bases and 6 bases respectively, with 14 bases between them. The length of the CDR3 is 16 residues. Per the germline V gene, CDR1 is MNHEY and CDR2 is SVGAGI. CDR3 DNA: TGTGCCAGCAGTTACCAGGGGCGAGGGCCTAATTCACCCCTCCACTTT. It encodes CASSYQGRGPNSPLHF.

This chain uses TRBV28 with TRBJ2-2; 9 bases are shared with TRBD1. Germline V gene sequence: CDR1 MDHEN, CDR2 SYDVKM. The CDR3 has 16 amino acids. J was trimmed by 6 bases and V by 5 bases; bases with no gene match: 10. CDR3 amino acids: CASSLPQGARSGELFF. CDR3 sequence (DNA): TGTGCCAGCAGTCTCCCACAGGGGGCGAGATCCGGGGAGCTGTTTTTT.

The sample holds a few counts of this clone. The rearrangement links TRBV25-1 to TRBJ1-6; D may be TRBD1 (5 bases). Germline V gene data show CDR1 as MGHDK and CDR2 as SYGVNS. The CDR3 extends over 14 amino acids. The V end was cut by 5 bases, the J end by 3 bases, with 8 bases between. This chain's CDR3 is CASSKTDYNSPLHF. CDR3 coding DNA: TGTGCCAGCAGTAAGACAGACTATAATTCACCCCTCCACTTT. Combining the CDR3 with reference TRBV25-1 and TRBJ1-6 gives the whole variable domain EADIYQTPRYLVIGTGKKITLECSQTMGHDKMYWYQQDPGMELHLIHYSYGVNSTEKGDLSSESTVSRIRTEHFPLTLESARPSHTSQYLCASSKTDYNSPLHFGNGTRLTVT.

The chain uses TRBV27 and TRBJ1-4; 9 bases fit TRBD1. Germline V gene sequence: CDR1 MNHEY, CDR2 SMNVEV (reference sequence). V lost 8 bases, J lost 6 bases, and 4 bases stayed unmatched. CDR3 length: 13 residues. CDR3 in DNA: TGTGCCAGCCGACAGGGGGGGTATGAAAAACTGTTTTTT. Protein: CASRQGGYEKLFF.

The chain carries TRBV18 and TRBJ1-2, with 7 nucleotides matching TRBD1. The ends lost 0 bases at V and 6 bases at J; junction bases unmatched: 7. The CDR3 contains 15 residues. The germline V gene has CDR1 KGHSH and CDR2 LQKENI. CDR3: CASSPPGSGGHGYTF. The CDR3 region has the DNA TGTGCCAGCTCACCACCGGGCTCAGGGGGTCATGGCTACACCTTC.

This clone was found once. This chain connects TRBV9 to TRBJ2-3; weak D call: TRBD2 (5 bases). Per germline, CDR1 SGDLS and CDR2 YYNGEE. Deletions cut 0 bases from V and 0 bases from J, with 11 bases between. The CDR3 is made up of 16 amino acids. The CDR3 here is CASSVDDYTSTDTQYF. DNA for the CDR3: TGTGCCAGCAGCGTAGACGACTACACAAGCACAGATACGCAGTATTTT. Filled out from reference TRBV9 and TRBJ2-3, the complete variable domain reads DSGVTQTPKHLITATGQRVTLRCSPRSGDLSVYWYQQSLDQGLQFLIQYYNGEERAKGNILERFSAQQFPDLHSELNLSSLELGDSALYFCASSVDDYTSTDTQYFGPGTRLTVL.

Only one count was recorded for this clone. The V call is TRBV15, the J call TRBJ2-7; D remains unclear. V lost 1 base, J lost 0 bases, and 7 bases lay in between. The germline V gene encodes CDR1 LNHNV and CDR2 YYDKDF (reference sequence). The CDR3 contains 14 residues. CDR3 DNA: TGTGCCACCAGCAGAGGAGGTGACTCCTACGAGCAGTACTTC. Translation: CATSRGGDSYEQYF.

In nucleotides, the CDR3 is TGTGCCAGCAGTTTATCAGAGGGAGGAGCTTTCTTT. It codes for CASSLSEGGAFF. This chain links TRBV28 with TRBJ1-1; the D is unclear. The germline V gene has CDR1 MDHEN and CDR2 SYDVKM. V shed 1 base and J shed 10 bases, with 10 bases lying between them. This CDR3 spans 12 amino acids.

This rearrangement joins TRBV5-1 to TRBJ1-1; TRBD1 matches 11 bases. The J segment lost 6 bases and the V segment lost 4 bases, leaving 5 bases of the junction unmatched. The CDR3 is made up of 14 amino acids. Germline V CDR1 and CDR2: SGHRS, YFSETQ. The DNA for the CDR3 is TGCGCCAGCAGCCCTGGGACAGGGGGTTCTGAAGCTTTCTTT. Its translation: CASSPGTGGSEAFF.

The chain is built from TRBV7-8 and TRBJ1-2; a possible D gene is TRBD1 (6 bases). The CDR3 runs to 14 residues. Germline lookup yields CDR1 SGHVS and CDR2 FQNEAQ. The germline V and J ends were trimmed by 1 base and 7 bases, with 13 bases remaining between them. In DNA form, the CDR3 reads TGTGCCAGCAGCTTAGGGGTCAGGGGTACTGGCTACACCTTC. This translates into CASSLGVRGTGYTF. Full variable domain (missing parts from reference TRBV7-8 and TRBJ1-2): GAGVSQSPRYKVAKRGQDVALRCDPISGHVSLFWYQQALGQGPEFLTYFQNEAQLDKSGLPSDRFFAERPEGSVSTLKIQRTQQEDSAVYLCASSLGVRGTGYTFGSGTRLTVV.

This sequence joins TRBV4-3 and TRBJ2-1, with 7 bases lining up with TRBD2. V trimming: 8 bases; J trimming: 4 bases; junction bases outside the gene matches: 14. The germline CDR1 and CDR2 sequences are LGHNA and YSLEER. CDR3 length: 16 residues. In nucleotides, the CDR3 is TGCGCCAGCGGACATAGCGGGCCACTCGGGTACAATGAGCAGTTCTTC. It codes for CASGHSGPLGYNEQFF.

The CDR3 bases are TGTGCCAGCAGCCCCCACCAAGACGCGGGACCCGAGCAGTACTTC. Translation gives CASSPHQDAGPEQYF. V gene TRBV7-8 combines with J gene TRBJ2-7; perhaps TRBD2 as D (6 bases). Germline values: CDR1 SGHVS, CDR2 FQNEAQ. This CDR3 spans 15 amino acids. Trimming removed 5 bases at V and 6 bases at J, with 20 bases between.

The rearrangement links TRBV20-1 to TRBJ1-2; D is unclear. The V gene lost 5 bases and the J gene lost 6 bases, with 7 bases spanning the gap. Germline V gene lookup returns CDR1 DFQATT and CDR2 SNEGSKA (reference sequence). CDR3 length equals 10 residues. The CDR3 region has the DNA TGCAGTGCTCACGGGGATGGCTACACCTTC. It specifies CSAHGDGYTF.

V and J are TRBV4-3 and TRBJ2-5, with 13 nucleotides matching TRBD2. Germline V lookup: CDR1 LGHNA, CDR2 YSLEER. Losses at the gene ends were 3 bases for V and 4 bases for J; bases not matched to a gene: 8. The CDR3 has 17 residues. Here the CDR3 reads CASSQRGLAGEGETQYF. The CDR3, as DNA: TGCGCCAGCAGCCAGCGCGGACTAGCGGGAGAGGGAGAGACCCAGTACTTC.

This chain joins TRBV4-1 and TRBJ1-2; the match to TRBD1 covers 10 bases. Per germline, CDR1 MGHRA and CDR2 YSYEKL. The ends lost 5 bases at V and 3 bases at J; junction bases unmatched: 6. The CDR3 runs 15 residues. CDR3 bases: TGCGCCAGCAGCACCTCTGGGACAGGGGACTATGGCTACACCTTC. This sequence encodes CASSTSGTGDYGYTF.

The V and J genes are TRBV11-2 and TRBJ1-2; 8 bases map to TRBD1. The germline V gene has CDR1 SGHAT and CDR2 FQNNGV. V lost 6 bases and J lost 3; bases outside the gene matches: 12. This CDR3 is built from 16 residues. CDR3 region: CASSGRPGQDYYGYTF. The DNA of the CDR3 is TGTGCCAGCAGTGGGAGACCGGGACAGGATTACTATGGCTACACCTTC.

The chain carries TRBV4-2 and TRBJ1-6; 10 bases map to TRBD1. The CDR3 consists of 16 residues. Germline V CDR1 and CDR2: LGHNA, YNFKEQ. V lost 1 base and J lost 8; bases outside the gene matches: 5. Written as DNA, the CDR3 is TGTGCCAGCAGCCAAGGGGGGACAGGGGTTTATTCACCCCTCCACTTT. Translation: CASSQGGTGVYSPLHF.

The genes are TRBV5-1 and TRBJ2-3; 9 bases align to TRBD2. Trimming cost V 2 bases and J 6 bases; bases outside gene matches: 7. The CDR3 runs to 15 residues. The V gene's germline CDR1 is SGHRS and CDR2 YFSETQ. Here the CDR3 DNA reads TGCGCCAGCAGCTTTGGCGGGAGGGGCGCCGATACGCAGTATTTT. It translates to CASSFGGRGADTQYF.

The rearrangement uses TRBV2 and TRBJ1-2; maybe TRBD1 (5 bases). Trimming cost V 5 bases and J 10 bases, with 11 bases left between them. Per the germline V gene, CDR1 is SNHLY and CDR2 is FYNNEI. CDR3 size: 11 residues. The DNA for the CDR3 is TGTGCCAGCAGTAAAGACAGCTTCTACACCTTC. Its protein product is CASSKDSFYTF.

J is TRBJ2-2 and V is TRBV14; D remains unclear. Trimming stripped 4 bases from V and 1 base from J, with 7 bases between. This CDR3 comprises 14 residues. CDR1 is SGHDN and CDR2 is FVKESK in the germline V gene. The CDR3 coding sequence is TGTGCCAGCAGCCTTCTTAGGAACACCGGGGAGCTGTTTTTT. Protein product: CASSLLRNTGELFF.

This chain connects TRBV6-5 to TRBJ2-7; TRBD1 aligns across 8 bases. In germline, CDR1 is MNHEY, CDR2 SVGAGI. The V segment lost 0 bases and the J segment 3 bases; nucleotides outside the gene matches: 4. The CDR3 spans 15 residues. CDR3 in amino acids: CASSYSPGGIYEQYF. The CDR3 bases are TGTGCCAGCAGTTACTCGCCAGGGGGCATCTACGAGCAGTACTTC.